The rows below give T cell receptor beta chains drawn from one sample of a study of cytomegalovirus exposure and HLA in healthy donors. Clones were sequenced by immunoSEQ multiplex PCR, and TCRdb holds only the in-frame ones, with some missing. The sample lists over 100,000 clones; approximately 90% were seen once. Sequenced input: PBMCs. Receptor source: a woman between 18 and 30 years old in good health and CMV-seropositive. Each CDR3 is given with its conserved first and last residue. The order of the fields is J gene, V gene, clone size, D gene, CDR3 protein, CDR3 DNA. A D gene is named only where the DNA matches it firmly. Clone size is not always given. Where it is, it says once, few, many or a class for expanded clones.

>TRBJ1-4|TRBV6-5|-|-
CASSLGGGGEKLFF
TGTGCCAGCAGTCTCGGGGGAGGTGGTGAAAAACTGTTTTTT
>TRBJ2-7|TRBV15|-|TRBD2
CATSGTSGGSSYEQYF
TGTGCCACCAGCGGGACTAGCGGGGGGAGCTCCTACGAGCAGTACTTC
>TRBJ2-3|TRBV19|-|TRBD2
CASSSGSADTQYF
TGTGCCAGTTCTAGCGGGTCCGCAGATACGCAGTATTTT
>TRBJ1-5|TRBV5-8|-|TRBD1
CASSSGTGNLAQPQHF
TGTGCCAGCAGCTCGGGGACAGGGAATTTAGCTCAGCCCCAGCATTTT
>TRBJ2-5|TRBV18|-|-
CASSNRERETQYF
TGTGCCAGCTCCAACAGGGAAAGGGAGACCCAGTACTTC
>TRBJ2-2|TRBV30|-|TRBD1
CAWNRGQVKVSGELFF
TGTGCCTGGAACAGGGGCCAGGTGAAGGTTTCCGGGGAGCTGTTTTTT
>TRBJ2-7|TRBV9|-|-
CASSVAYEQYF
TGTGCCAGCAGCGTAGCGTACGAGCAGTACTTC
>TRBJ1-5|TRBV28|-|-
CASSMEFRGNQPQHF
TGTGCCAGCAGTATGGAGTTTCGGGGCAATCAGCCCCAGCATTTT
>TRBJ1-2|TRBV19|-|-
CASSPDRGPRSGYTF
TGTGCCAGTAGTCCCGATCGTGGGCCGCGAAGCGGCTACACCTTC
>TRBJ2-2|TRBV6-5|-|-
CASSYSSGRAAGELFF
TGTGCCAGCAGTTACTCAAGTGGGCGGGCGGCCGGGGAGCTGTTTTTT
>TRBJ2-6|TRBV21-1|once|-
CASSPGGAVAGANVLTF
TGTGCCAGCAGCCCAGGGGGCGCGGTTGCTGGGGCCAACGTCCTGACTTTC
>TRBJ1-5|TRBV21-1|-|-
CASSQPWDSKYSNQPQHF
TGTGCCAGCAGCCAACCCTGGGACAGTAAATATAGCAATCAGCCCCAGCATTTT